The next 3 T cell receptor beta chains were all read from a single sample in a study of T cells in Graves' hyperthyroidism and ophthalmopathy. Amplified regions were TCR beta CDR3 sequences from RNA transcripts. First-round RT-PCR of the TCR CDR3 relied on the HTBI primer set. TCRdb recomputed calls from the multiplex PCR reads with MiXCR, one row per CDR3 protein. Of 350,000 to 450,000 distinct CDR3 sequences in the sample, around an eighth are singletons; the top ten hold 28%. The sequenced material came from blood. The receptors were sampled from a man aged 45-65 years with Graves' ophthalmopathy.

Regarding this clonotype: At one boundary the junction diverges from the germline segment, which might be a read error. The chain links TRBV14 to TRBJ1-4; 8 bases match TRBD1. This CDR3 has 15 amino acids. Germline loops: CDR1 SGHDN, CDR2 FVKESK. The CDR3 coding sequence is TGTGTCAGCAGCCAACCAGACAGGGGAGATGAAAAACTGTTTTTT. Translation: CVSSQPDRGDEKLFF.

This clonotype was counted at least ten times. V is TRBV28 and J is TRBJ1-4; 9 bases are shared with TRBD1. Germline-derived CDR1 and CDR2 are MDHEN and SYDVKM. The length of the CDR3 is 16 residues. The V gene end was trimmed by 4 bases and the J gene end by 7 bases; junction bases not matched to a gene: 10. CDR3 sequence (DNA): TGTGCCAGCAGTTCTTTAGTCGGGACAGGGCCTGAAAAACTGTTTTTT. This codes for CASSSLVGTGPEKLFF.

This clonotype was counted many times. The CDR3: CASSLRSGRMNYEQFF. The DNA of the CDR3 is TGTGCCAGCAGTTTACGGTCCGGGAGGATGAACTATGAGCAGTTCTTC. The V and J genes are TRBV27 and TRBJ2-1; 7 nucleotides line up with TRBD2. Germline loops: CDR1 MNHEY, CDR2 SMNVEV (reference sequence). V trimming: 2 bases; J trimming: 8 bases; junction bases outside the gene matches: 12. The CDR3 spans 16 residues.